A single sample gave rise to the 30 T cell receptor beta chains below, sequenced in a study of blood T cell repertoires in COVID-19. Generated by immunoSEQ multiplex PCR, the TCRdb table keeps only in-frame clones and is missing some. The table includes 90,000 to 120,000 clones, about two thirds detected once. Sequences were obtained from peripheral blood. These receptors were obtained from a woman aged 35 to 49 with acute or convalescent COVID-19.

The J gene is TRBJ1-1, the V gene TRBV4-3; 7 bases are a match to TRBD1. This CDR3 has 15 residues. J lost 6 bases, V lost 0 bases, and 7 bases had no gene match. The germline V gene has CDR1 LGHNA and CDR2 YSLEER. The CDR3 sequence: CASSQEGGRRAEAFF. The CDR3, as DNA: TGCGCCAGCAGCCAAGAAGGGGGCAGGAGGGCTGAAGCTTTCTTT.

The chain carries TRBV5-4 and TRBJ2-7; 7 bases are a match to TRBD1. V lost 2 bases, J lost 6 bases, and 5 bases stayed unmatched. CDR1 and CDR2 from the germline V gene are SGHNT and YYREEE (reference sequence). This CDR3 is 13 amino acids long. CDR3 in DNA: TGTGCCAGCAGCTTCACAGGGGCCTCCGAGCAGTACTTC. Its translation: CASSFTGASEQYF.

The rearrangement links TRBV5-1 to TRBJ2-2; the match to TRBD1 covers 8 bases. The V gene's germline CDR1 is SGHRS and CDR2 YFSETQ. This CDR3 has 19 residues. With 4 bases clipped from V and 6 bases from J, the junction kept 20 bases outside the gene matches. The CDR3 protein is CASSAPLQGELRTAGELFF. In DNA, the CDR3 is TGCGCCAGCAGCGCCCCCTTACAGGGGGAGCTTCGAACGGCCGGGGAGCTGTTTTTT.

This sequence joins TRBV3-1 (or the pseudogene TRBV3-2) and TRBJ2-1, with D perhaps TRBD2 (5 bases). Per germline, CDR1 LGHDT and CDR2 YNNKEL (reference sequence). The CDR3 is 15 residues long. V was cut by 1 base and J by 6 bases, with 13 bases left in between. The CDR3 region is CASSQVRLTGNEQFF. The CDR3, as DNA: TGTGCCAGCAGCCAAGTGAGACTAACGGGCAATGAGCAGTTCTTC.

The rearrangement uses TRBV18 and TRBJ1-6; no firm D call. CDR3 length equals 20 residues. CDR1 is KGHSH and CDR2 is LQKENI in the germline V gene. V lost 3 bases, J lost 7 bases, and 28 bases lay in between. CDR3 DNA sequence: TGTGCCAGCTCACCCACCGTTTTGGGCTCCAACCGCGGGGTCAATTCACCCCTCCACTTT. This sequence encodes CASSPTVLGSNRGVNSPLHF. Together with reference TRBV18 and TRBJ1-6, the CDR3 gives the full variable domain: NAGVMQNPRHLVRRRGQEARLRCSPMKGHSHVYWYRQLPEEGLKFMVYLQKENIIDESGMPKERFSAEFPKEGPSILRIQQVVRGDSAAYFCASSPTVLGSNRGVNSPLHFGNGTRLTVT.

The chain recombines TRBV27 with TRBJ1-2, with D possibly being TRBD1 (6 bases). Germline V gives CDR1 MNHEY, CDR2 SMNVEV (reference sequence). The CDR3 is made up of 15 amino acids. V dropped 3 bases and J dropped 7 bases, with 18 bases sitting between them. Written as DNA, the CDR3 is TGTGCCAGCAGTTTTTCCTCTACAGGGACCGGTGGCTACACCTTC. Translation gives CASSFSSTGTGGYTF.

The rearrangement links TRBV28 to TRBJ2-5; 9 bases are a match to TRBD2. From germline, CDR1 is MDHEN and CDR2 SYDVKM. This CDR3 has 16 residues. The V gene end was trimmed by 6 bases and the J gene end by 2 bases; junction bases not matched to a gene: 10. This CDR3 reads CASSPSSGVPQETQYF. The DNA for the CDR3 is TGTGCCAGCAGCCCGTCTAGCGGGGTGCCTCAAGAGACCCAGTACTTC.

The chain couples TRBV4-1 to TRBJ2-1; 14 positions agree with TRBD2. Germline trimming cut 4 bases from V and 7 bases from J; bases unmatched to any gene: 3. CDR1 and CDR2 (germline): MGHRA, YSYEKL. CDR3 size: 15 residues. CDR3 nucleotide sequence: TGCGCCAGCAGCCCGGGACTAGCGGGGGCAAATGAGCAGTTCTTC. It translates to CASSPGLAGANEQFF.

The rearrangement links TRBV3-1 (or the pseudogene TRBV3-2) to TRBJ2-3; possibly TRBD1 for D (5 bases). The CDR3 has 16 residues. From germline, CDR1 is LGHDT and CDR2 YNNKEL (reference sequence). The V and J ends lost 0 bases and 0 bases respectively, with 10 bases between them. The CDR3 DNA reads TGTGCCAGCAGCCAAGATGGGGCAGCTAGCACAGATACGCAGTATTTT. Protein product: CASSQDGAASTDTQYF.

The chain uses TRBV28 and TRBJ2-2; no definite D call. Germline CDR1 MDHEN, CDR2 SYDVKM. The CDR3 covers 15 residues. Trimming removed 6 bases at V and 5 bases at J, with 16 bases between. For the CDR3, the DNA is TGTGCCAGCAGACCTGGGTCCCGCGGAACCGGGGAGCTGTTTTTT. Amino acids: CASRPGSRGTGELFF.

This chain joins TRBV28 and TRBJ1-1; D is perhaps TRBD1 (6 bases). The length of the CDR3 is 11 residues. Looked up from germline, CDR1 is MDHEN and CDR2 is SYDVKM. V lost 5 bases to trimming and J lost 7 bases, with 8 bases between them. CDR3 loop: CASSKQGEAFF. CDR3 DNA: TGTGCCAGCAGTAAACAGGGTGAAGCTTTCTTT.

This sequence joins TRBV28 and TRBJ2-5; 12 bases agree with TRBD2. V lost 5 bases to trimming and J lost 4 bases; unmatched junction nucleotides: 5. Germline CDR1 and CDR2: MDHEN and SYDVKM. This CDR3 is built from 15 residues. CDR3 sequence reads: CASSPTSGGGETQYF. The CDR3 nucleotides read TGTGCCAGCAGTCCGACTAGCGGGGGAGGAGAGACCCAGTACTTC.

The chain combines TRBV5-4 with TRBJ1-6; the match to TRBD1 covers 8 bases. Trimming removed 0 bases from V and 10 bases from J; junction bases left unmatched: 6. Per the germline V gene, CDR1 is SGHNT and CDR2 is YYREEE (reference sequence). CDR3 length: 15 residues. CDR3 sequence reads: CASSLGVQGDSPLHF. The CDR3 nucleotides read TGTGCCAGCAGCTTGGGCGTACAGGGGGACTCACCCCTCCACTTT.

This clone appeared a few times. This chain joins TRBV2 and TRBJ1-6; 7 nucleotides match TRBD1. The CDR3 is 12 residues long. Trimming at V came to 10 bases and at J to 7 bases, leaving 4 bases not matched to a gene. Germline assignment: CDR1 SNHLY and CDR2 FYNNEI. CDR3 coding DNA: TGTGCCACCAGGGGGGGAAATTCACCCCTCCACTTT. This codes for CATRGGNSPLHF.

The V and J genes are TRBV7-8 and TRBJ2-7; TRBD1 might be the D (6 bases). With 6 bases removed from V and 4 bases from J, the gap between germline ends came to 10 bases. This CDR3 comprises 12 residues. Germline V gives CDR1 SGHVS, CDR2 FQNEAQ. The CDR3 coding sequence is TGTGCCAGCAGTCGGGACATTTACGAGCAGTACTTC. The encoded protein is CASSRDIYEQYF.

This clone was counted only a few times. The J gene is TRBJ2-7, the V gene TRBV7-2; 7 nucleotides line up with TRBD1. The V and J ends lost 5 bases and 2 bases, in that order; junction bases with no gene match: 9. Germline assignment: CDR1 SGHTA and CDR2 FQGNSA. The CDR3 is 15 amino acids. Written as DNA, the CDR3 is TGTGCCAGCAGCCCAGCGAGGGACAGCCCCTACGAGCAGTACTTC. It encodes CASSPARDSPYEQYF.

The V gene is TRBV6-5, the J gene TRBJ2-5; D not resolved. V dropped 6 bases and J dropped 3 bases, with 14 bases sitting between them. This CDR3 comprises 14 residues. Germline loops: CDR1 MNHEY, CDR2 SVGAGI. The CDR3 protein is CASSSIGDKETQYF. The CDR3 DNA reads as TGTGCCAGCAGCAGTATCGGCGACAAAGAGACCCAGTACTTC.

This sequence joins TRBV6-1 and TRBJ2-7, with D tentatively TRBD1 (7 bases). V lost 2 bases to trimming and J lost 2 bases, with 10 bases between them. The germline V gene encodes CDR1 MNHNS and CDR2 SASEGT. CDR3 length equals 14 residues. CDR3 residues: CASSEQGGPYEQYF. CDR3 DNA sequence: TGTGCCAGCAGTGAACAGGGGGGCCCCTACGAGCAGTACTTC.

This clone has at least ten counts. This chain links TRBV10-3 with TRBJ2-1; TRBD1 is a possible D gene (6 bases). Trimming left V 2 bases short and J 3 bases short, with 11 bases between. There are 15 residues in the CDR3. Germline V gives CDR1 ENHRY, CDR2 SYGVKD. The DNA for the CDR3 is TGTGCCATCAGTGAGGGACAGCGTAACTACAATGAGCAGTTCTTC. Translated, it gives CAISEGQRNYNEQFF.

The chain carries TRBV5-1 and TRBJ2-7; 9 bases fit TRBD1. The V and J ends lost 4 bases and 2 bases, in that order; junction bases with no gene match: 7. Germline CDR1 and CDR2: SGHRS and YFSETQ. The length of the CDR3 is 15 residues. CDR3 nucleotide sequence: TGCGCCAGCAGCGCAAGGGGACAGGGCACCTACGAGCAGTACTTC. Translated: CASSARGQGTYEQYF.

The rearrangement links TRBV4-1 to TRBJ2-3; D not certain. Trimming pared 2 bases from V and 6 bases from J, leaving 12 bases between. This CDR3 spans 14 amino acids. Germline V gene data show CDR1 as MGHRA and CDR2 as YSYEKL. The CDR3 protein is CASSQSQVLDTQYF. The DNA for the CDR3 is TGCGCCAGCAGCCAATCCCAGGTCTTGGATACGCAGTATTTT.

This rearrangement joins TRBV4-3 to TRBJ1-4, with 7 nucleotides matching TRBD1. The trim removed 1 base at V and 6 bases at J, leaving 14 bases unmatched. The CDR3 has 18 amino acids. Germline CDR1 LGHNA, CDR2 YSLEER. CDR3 sequence reads: CASSQGVRDRVDDEKLFF. CDR3 DNA sequence: TGCGCCAGCAGCCAAGGAGTTAGAGACAGGGTTGACGATGAAAAACTGTTTTTT.

This chain uses TRBV4-3 with TRBJ1-3, with D maybe TRBD1 (5 bases). The CDR3 runs to 15 residues. V gave up 4 bases and J gave up 0 bases, with 10 bases separating them. Germline V lookup: CDR1 LGHNA, CDR2 YSLEER. CDR3 sequence (DNA): TGCGCCAGCAGCCGGGACTTGAGCTCTGGAAACACCATATATTTT. Translation: CASSRDLSSGNTIYF.

The rearrangement joins TRBV4-3 to TRBJ2-7, with a tentative D call TRBD1 (6 bases). V dropped 0 bases and J dropped 3 bases, with 9 bases sitting between them. Germline V CDR1 and CDR2: LGHNA, YSLEER. The CDR3 totals 14 residues. The CDR3 DNA is TGCGCCAGCAGCCAAGACACAGGGAGCTACGAGCAGTACTTC. It is translated as CASSQDTGSYEQYF.

In its sample, this clone was seen once. V gene TRBV25-1 combines with J gene TRBJ1-5; a possible D gene is TRBD1 (5 bases). The germline V gene encodes CDR1 MGHDK and CDR2 SYGVNS. The CDR3 is 13 amino acids. Between the trimmed V and J ends, which lost 4 bases and 6 bases, there was a span of 10 bases. The CDR3 loop is CASSGSGGQPQHF. The CDR3 DNA reads as TGTGCCAGCAGTGGATCCGGGGGTCAGCCCCAGCATTTT.

This CDR3 is CASSFQGYFTDTQYF. CDR3 DNA: TGTGCCAGCAGCTTTCAGGGGTACTTCACAGATACGCAGTATTTT. The J gene is TRBJ2-3, the V gene TRBV7-2, with a possible D match to TRBD1 (6 bases). This CDR3 comprises 15 residues. Germline V gene data show CDR1 as SGHTA and CDR2 as FQGNSA. Between the trimmed V and J ends, which lost 3 bases and 2 bases, there was a span of 12 bases.

V and J are TRBV24-1 and TRBJ1-5; D is possibly TRBD1 (5 bases). The CDR3 covers 15 residues. Germline loops: CDR1 KGHDR, CDR2 SFDVKD. The V end lost 2 bases, the J end lost 4 bases, and 11 bases lay between the germline ends. In DNA, the CDR3 is TGTGCCACCAGTGATTCTCGACAGCTTAATCAGCCCCAGCATTTT. Translated, it gives CATSDSRQLNQPQHF.

This sequence joins TRBV6-5 and TRBJ2-2; 7 bases agree with TRBD1. Germline V gene data show CDR1 as MNHEY and CDR2 as SVGAGI. The CDR3 is 12 residues long. With 6 bases clipped from V and 7 bases from J, the junction kept 2 bases outside the gene matches. CDR3 DNA sequence: TGTGCCAGCAGGACAGGGATCGGGGAGCTGTTTTTT. It translates to CASRTGIGELFF.

Comment on this clone: Compared with germline, one end of the junction differs, possibly owing to a read error. The chain joins TRBV24-1 to TRBJ1-5; possibly TRBD1 for D (5 bases). This CDR3 comprises 13 residues. The V gene's germline CDR1 is KGHDR and CDR2 SFDVKD. The CDR3 loop is CATSGAGNQPQHF. The CDR3 nucleotides are TGTGCCACGAGTGGGGCAGGCAATCAGCCCCAGCATTTT.

V is TRBV19 and J is TRBJ2-3; D unclear. The germline V gene has CDR1 LNHDA and CDR2 SQIVND (reference sequence). V was shortened by 5 bases and J by 2 bases, with 8 bases between the two germline ends. The CDR3 is made up of 13 amino acids. CDR3 sequence reads: CASSPLNTDTQYF. For the CDR3, the DNA is TGTGCCAGTAGTCCCCTAAACACAGATACGCAGTATTTT.